This entry features one T cell receptor beta chain sequence. Its target is unknown. The record originates from a study of T cell responses to AZD1222 COVID-19 vaccine. Across the study: Whether given at about 4 or about 12 weeks, second doses were pooled.

Whole-study findings and limits: Every sample of the repertoires postdated the peak T cell response. Regions 160-218 and 743-854 dominated among vaccine-associated CD4 TCRs spanning spike. Females made up more of the donors, who were largely white British, and clonal diversity may have come out too low.

Trimming took off 0 bases at V and 0 bases at J, with 8 bases between the two ends. Germline CDR1 KGHSH, CDR2 LQKENI. The CDR3 runs to 16 residues. Assay: immunoSEQ multiplex PCR; the TCRdb copy retains only in-frame clones and omits some. Of 90,000 to 110,000 clones in the sample, about nine tenths were seen once. The chain employs TRBV18 and TRBJ2-2; D might be TRBD2 (6 bases). The sample in question was peripheral blood, obtained on day 0 of AZD1222 vaccination. This clonotype was obtained from an adult in good health. CDR3 bases: TGTGCCAGCTCACCACCGGGACTTACGAACACCGGGGAGCTGTTTTTT. It is translated as CASSPPGLTNTGELFF. The full variable domain, completed using reference TRBV18 and TRBJ2-2, is NAGVMQNPRHLVRRRGQEARLRCSPMKGHSHVYWYRQLPEEGLKFMVYLQKENIIDESGMPKERFSAEFPKEGPSILRIQQVVRGDSAAYFCASSPPGLTNTGELFFGEGSRLTVL.